The entry below describes one T cell receptor beta chain. Its matching antigen is unknown. Produced via immunoSEQ multiplex PCR; TCRdb's table is partial and in-frame only. The data show about 50,000 clones, with 93% seen just once and 17% held by the top ten. These data are taken from a study of siplizumab effects on memory and regulatory T cells. This CDR3 contains 11 residues. V lost 4 bases and J 5 bases, leaving 8 bases between the germline ends. Germline loops: CDR1 GTSNPN, CDR2 SVGIG (reference sequence). General study results and limits: For siplizumab cultures, the suppressive function of their proliferating Tregs was not confirmed.

The TCR sequence derives from a human donor in good health. The material sequenced was CD8+ T cells sorted from blood. The chain carries TRBV30 and TRBJ2-5; the D is unclear. The CDR3 sequence is CAWIMGETQYF. The CDR3 DNA follows: TGTGCCTGGATAATGGGGGAGACCCAGTACTTC.